This T cell receptor beta chain was sequenced in a study of T cells after yellow fever vaccination. This clonotype was picked up many times. TCRdb reprocessed the 5' RACE reads with MiXCR, giving one entry per CDR3 protein. The sample shows over 130,000 distinct CDR3 sequences, about 8% of them seen only once. CDR3 length: 15 amino acids. V gave up 1 base and J gave up 7 bases, with 14 bases separating them. Germline V lookup: CDR1 MDHEN, CDR2 SYDVKM. Here the sequenced sample was CD4+ T cells sorted from PBMCs, taken 5 days after the yellow fever booster vaccination. This sequence was found in a young man who received the YFV17D yellow fever vaccine. The genes are TRBV28 and TRBJ2-4; tentatively, D is TRBD1 (7 bases). CDR3 nucleotides: TGTGCCAGCAGTTTATTGGGACAGAGCGGGAACATTCAGTACTTC. Its protein product is CASSLLGQSGNIQYF.